Presented here are 32 T cell receptor beta chains from one specimen sequenced in a study of blood T cell repertoires in COVID-19 (dated by TCRdb to about 2020). Libraries were made using the immunoSEQ multiplex PCR assay. TCRdb stores this immuneACCESS table with in-frame sequences only. Part of the clones is absent; in the studies checked, under half of the shortfall reflects unresolved V genes, and no reason is known for the rest. The table for this sample lists roughly 150,000 clones; approximately 90% of them were counted only once. The ten biggest clones cover about a tenth of the sample. Sequenced input: peripheral blood. The receptor source for this set is a woman aged 70-85 years with COVID-19, enrolled during active disease.

This clone turned up a few times. The chain couples TRBV6-5 to TRBJ1-1; D is perhaps TRBD1 (5 bases). Germline V CDR1 and CDR2: MNHEY, SVGAGI. The CDR3 totals 14 residues. The V and J ends lost 4 bases and 5 bases respectively, with 14 bases between them. This chain's CDR3 is CASSLSGWWTEAFF. The CDR3 DNA follows: TGTGCCAGCAGTTTATCAGGGTGGTGGACTGAAGCTTTCTTT.

V gene TRBV4-2 combines with J gene TRBJ1-4; 8 nucleotides align to TRBD1. The CDR3 length is 15 residues. The germline V gene encodes CDR1 LGHNA and CDR2 YNFKEQ. With V trimmed by 3 bases and J by 8 bases, 8 bases remained unmatched. CDR3 DNA sequence: TGTGCCAGCAGCCAGTACCAGGGGGCTGGGGAAAAACTGTTTTTT. This translates into CASSQYQGAGEKLFF.

The chain uses TRBV3-1 (or the pseudogene TRBV3-2) and TRBJ1-2; D gene uncertain. CDR3 length: 13 amino acids. Between the trimmed V and J ends, which lost 1 base and 7 bases, there was a span of 10 bases. CDR1 is LGHDT and CDR2 is YNNKEL in the germline V gene (reference sequence). CDR3 residues: CASSQGAEVGYTF. The CDR3 DNA reads as TGTGCCAGCAGCCAAGGGGCTGAAGTTGGCTACACCTTC.

The chain joins TRBV10-3 to TRBJ2-5; the match to TRBD2 covers 10 bases. The CDR3 contains 14 residues. CDR1 and CDR2 from the germline V gene are ENHRY and SYGVKD. The V segment lost 3 bases and the J segment 3 bases; nucleotides outside the gene matches: 1. CDR3 loop: CAISEAGGEETQYF. CDR3 bases: TGTGCCATCAGTGAAGCGGGGGGGGAAGAGACCCAGTACTTC.

V gene TRBV10-3 combines with J gene TRBJ1-3, with 7 bases identical to TRBD1. Looked up from germline, CDR1 is ENHRY and CDR2 is SYGVKD. The CDR3 is 17 residues long. The junction had 6 bases not matched to a gene; V was cut back by 1 base and J by 0 bases. CDR3 region: CAISELTGATSGNTIYF. CDR3 bases: TGTGCCATCAGTGAGTTAACAGGGGCGACCTCTGGAAACACCATATATTTT.

This clone was found once. V usage is TRBV7-8 and J usage is TRBJ1-5, with D possibly TRBD1 on 6 matching bases. This CDR3 is built from 16 residues. The germline V and J ends were trimmed by 3 bases and 3 bases, with 15 bases remaining between them. CDR1 is SGHVS and CDR2 is FQNEAQ in the germline V gene. Written as DNA, the CDR3 is TGTGCCAGCAGCTTTCCCGCAGGGGCGGCCAATCAGCCCCAGCATTTT. It specifies CASSFPAGAANQPQHF.

V gene TRBV7-9 combines with J gene TRBJ1-6; weak D call: TRBD1 (6 bases). Deletions cut 5 bases from V and 6 bases from J, with 11 bases between. The CDR3 length is 14 residues. Germline CDR1 is SEHNR and CDR2 is FQNEAQ (reference sequence). The CDR3 coding sequence is TGTGCCAGCAGCCACGGACAGAGTAATTCACCCCTCCACTTT. Translating it yields CASSHGQSNSPLHF.

The V and J genes are TRBV5-1 and TRBJ1-2; D unresolved. V dropped 4 bases and J dropped 5 bases, with 9 bases sitting between them. There are 12 residues in the CDR3. Germline V CDR1 and CDR2: SGHRS, YFSETQ. The CDR3 nucleotides are TGCGCCAGCAGCCCCCGGGGTTATGGCTACACCTTC. Its protein is CASSPRGYGYTF.

On this clone: Other nucleotide sequences from this sample produce the same CDR3. This sequence joins TRBV18 and TRBJ2-7; maybe TRBD1 (5 bases). The CDR3 is 12 residues long. Germline lookup yields CDR1 KGHSH and CDR2 LQKENI. The V end lost 2 bases, the J end lost 5 bases, and 7 bases lay between the germline ends. In nucleotides, the CDR3 is TGTGCCAGCTCACCATCCAGGGACGAGCAGTACTTC. Translation gives CASSPSRDEQYF.

The chain couples TRBV5-1 to TRBJ1-4; 7 positions agree with TRBD1. J lost 3 bases, V lost 4 bases, and 3 bases had no gene match. This CDR3 contains 14 residues. Germline CDR1 and CDR2: SGHRS and YFSETQ. The CDR3 here is CASSRDSSNEKLFF. Written as DNA, the CDR3 is TGCGCCAGCAGCAGGGACAGCTCTAATGAAAAACTGTTTTTT. Filled out from reference TRBV5-1 and TRBJ1-4, the complete variable domain reads KAGVTQTPRYLIKTRGQQVTLSCSPISGHRSVSWYQQTPGQGLQFLFEYFSETQRNKGNFPGRFSGRQFSNSRSEMNVSTLELGDSALYLCASSRDSSNEKLFFGSGTQLSVL.

The chain recombines TRBV2 with TRBJ2-7; D unclear. The CDR3 extends over 12 amino acids. CDR1 is SNHLY and CDR2 is FYNNEI in the germline V gene. Trimming removed 3 bases from V and 4 bases from J, with 7 bases in between. Here the CDR3 DNA reads TGTGCCAGCAGTGATAGTGTATACGAGCAGTACTTC. This gives the protein CASSDSVYEQYF.

The V call is TRBV5-1, the J call TRBJ2-5; TRBD1 matches at 9 bases. Trimming removed 3 bases from V and 1 base from J; junction bases left unmatched: 4. This CDR3 region has 15 residues. CDR1 and CDR2 from the germline V gene are SGHRS and YFSETQ. The CDR3 sequence is CASSWGTGSQETQYF. As DNA, the CDR3 is TGCGCCAGCAGCTGGGGGACAGGGTCCCAAGAGACCCAGTACTTC.

This clone was counted a single time. This rearrangement joins TRBV28 to TRBJ1-5; maybe TRBD1 (5 bases). The CDR3 loop spans 18 amino acids. Between the trimmed V and J ends, which lost 5 bases and 6 bases, there was a span of 26 bases. Germline CDR1 is MDHEN and CDR2 is SYDVKM. The CDR3 DNA sequence: TGTGCCAGCAGTCCCAAGCTGGCGGCAGGGCCTCCTGGTCAGCCCCAGCATTTT. Translating gives CASSPKLAAGPPGQPQHF.

The chain is built from TRBV30 and TRBJ2-7; a possible D gene is TRBD1 (6 bases). V was cut by 2 bases and J by 0 bases, with 17 bases left in between. The CDR3 totals 16 residues. Germline V gives CDR1 GTSNPN, CDR2 SVGIG (reference sequence). The DNA of the CDR3 is TGTGCCTGGAGTTATCGCGGCTTGGGACACTCCTACGAGCAGTACTTC. This translates into CAWSYRGLGHSYEQYF.

The chain employs TRBV5-6 and TRBJ1-5; 8 bases are shared with TRBD1. Losses at the gene ends were 1 base for V and 2 bases for J; bases not matched to a gene: 8. Germline CDR1 reads SGHDT; CDR2 reads YYEEEE. This CDR3 spans 17 amino acids. The CDR3: CASSLTRTGSGNQPQHF. The CDR3 DNA reads as TGTGCCAGCAGCTTGACACGGACAGGGTCGGGCAATCAGCCCCAGCATTTT.

The gene calls are TRBV6-5 and TRBJ1-2; D is uncertain. CDR1 is MNHEY and CDR2 is SVGAGI in the germline V gene. Trimming cost V 6 bases and J 0 bases, with 14 bases left between them. This CDR3 has 15 residues. The CDR3: CASSCLRTANYGYTF. CDR3 DNA: TGTGCCAGCAGCTGTCTGAGAACAGCTAACTATGGCTACACCTTC.

The V and J genes are TRBV24-1 and TRBJ2-5, with D perhaps matching TRBD2 (5 bases). CDR1 and CDR2 (germline): KGHDR, SFDVKD. Trimming stripped 3 bases from V and 3 bases from J, with 13 bases between. The CDR3 extends over 15 amino acids. The CDR3 loop reads CATSDRQEVKETQYF. The DNA of the CDR3 is TGTGCCACCAGTGATCGGCAGGAGGTTAAAGAGACCCAGTACTTC.

J is TRBJ2-6 and V is TRBV5-1, with TRBD1 identical over 11 bases. Trimming at V came to 4 bases and at J to 3 bases, leaving 3 bases not matched to a gene. Germline CDR1 and CDR2: SGHRS and YFSETQ. The CDR3 is 16 residues long. The chain's CDR3 is CASSLDRGHGANVLTF. CDR3 nucleotide sequence: TGCGCCAGCAGCCTGGACAGGGGGCATGGGGCCAACGTCCTGACTTTC.

V and J are TRBV30 and TRBJ1-2; TRBD1 is a possible D gene (5 bases). In germline, CDR1 is GTSNPN, CDR2 SVGIG (reference sequence). V was pared by 8 bases and J by 4 bases, with 14 bases between. CDR3 length: 12 amino acids. In DNA form, the CDR3 reads TGTGCCAGCGAGCCAACAGGCTATGGCTACACCTTC. Translation gives CASEPTGYGYTF.

The chain uses TRBV2 and TRBJ1-6; D ambiguous. With 7 bases removed from V and 2 bases from J, the gap between germline ends came to 12 bases. Germline loops: CDR1 SNHLY, CDR2 FYNNEI. The CDR3 is made up of 15 amino acids. The CDR3 here is CASTARQTYNSPLHF. CDR3 DNA sequence: TGTGCCAGCACCGCTCGCCAGACCTATAATTCACCCCTCCACTTT.

The CDR3 sequence: CASSQSIGDRTCEQYF. CDR3 in DNA: TGCGCCAGCAGTCAATCGATCGGGGACAGGACGTGCGAGCAGTACTTC. The chain combines TRBV23-1 with TRBJ2-7; 8 positions agree with TRBD1. TRBV23-1 has ORF status, its function being uncertain. This CDR3 spans 16 amino acids. V lost 0 bases to trimming and J lost 6 bases; unmatched junction nucleotides: 10.

V is TRBV5-1 and J is TRBJ1-2, with 11 bases lining up with TRBD1. The germline V gene has CDR1 SGHRS and CDR2 YFSETQ. The CDR3 consists of 17 residues. J lost 4 bases, V lost 4 bases, and 12 bases had no gene match. CDR3 coding DNA: TGCGCCAGCAGCCCCGCATTCGGGACAGGGGGAGGCTATGGCTACACCTTC. Translated, it gives CASSPAFGTGGGYGYTF.

V usage is TRBV7-2 and J usage is TRBJ1-2; D not resolved. With 0 bases removed from V and 4 bases from J, the gap between germline ends came to 9 bases. Germline CDR1 and CDR2: SGHTA and FQGNSA. The CDR3 covers 14 residues. The CDR3 is CASSLAGGPYGYTF. Written as DNA, the CDR3 is TGTGCCAGCAGCTTAGCTGGCGGCCCCTATGGCTACACCTTC.

The DNA for the CDR3 is TGTGCCAGCAGCCCGAGTCCTGGCGGGGGGAAATGGTCTGGAAACACCATATATTTT. It encodes CASSPSPGGGKWSGNTIYF. The V and J genes are TRBV9 and TRBJ1-3; a possible D gene is TRBD1 (5 bases). Germline CDR1 reads SGDLS; CDR2 reads YYNGEE. The V end was cut by 4 bases, the J end by 1 base, with 24 bases between. The CDR3 covers 19 residues. Combining the CDR3 with reference TRBV9 and TRBJ1-3 gives the whole variable domain DSGVTQTPKHLITATGQRVTLRCSPRSGDLSVYWYQQSLDQGLQFLIQYYNGEERAKGNILERFSAQQFPDLHSELNLSSLELGDSALYFCASSPSPGGGKWSGNTIYFGEGSWLTVV.

J is TRBJ2-3 and V is TRBV4-1, with D possibly TRBD2 on 6 matching bases. Deletions cut 4 bases from V and 5 bases from J, with 10 bases between. CDR3 size: 13 residues. Germline V CDR1 and CDR2: MGHRA, YSYEKL. CDR3 loop: CASSLVSGDTQYF. The CDR3 DNA reads as TGCGCCAGCAGCCTTGTTAGCGGAGATACGCAGTATTTT.

This chain uses TRBV10-3 with TRBJ1-2; the D is unclear. Germline CDR1 is ENHRY and CDR2 is SYGVKD. The CDR3 contains 13 residues. Trimming stripped 3 bases from V and 5 bases from J, with 10 bases between. The CDR3 nucleotides are TGTGCCATCAGTGATGGGCCAGATTATGGCTACACCTTC. Amino acid sequence: CAISDGPDYGYTF.

The rearrangement uses TRBV7-9 and TRBJ2-5; D is possibly TRBD2 (6 bases). Trimming left V 3 bases short and J 5 bases short, with 13 bases between. CDR1 is SEHNR, CDR2 FQNEAQ, per germline (reference sequence). The CDR3 length is 14 residues. The CDR3 coding sequence is TGTGCCAGCAGCTTGATGGCGGGGTGGGAGACCCAGTACTTC. The encoded protein is CASSLMAGWETQYF.

In the case of this clone: The identical CDR3 is also encoded by other nucleotide sequences in the sample. The chain employs TRBV28 and TRBJ1-4; D remains unclear. CDR1 and CDR2 (germline): MDHEN, SYDVKM. Trimming left V 3 bases short and J 8 bases short, with 4 bases between. The CDR3 loop spans 11 amino acids. The CDR3 reads CASSLREKLFF. Written as DNA, the CDR3 is TGTGCCAGCAGTTTGAGGGAAAAACTGTTTTTT.

The chain recombines TRBV2 with TRBJ1-1, with 7 bases that match TRBD1. CDR3 length: 14 amino acids. Trimming at V came to 7 bases and at J to 2 bases, leaving 7 bases not matched to a gene. Germline CDR1 SNHLY, CDR2 FYNNEI. The CDR3 spells CASTWGQLNTEAFF. Written as DNA, the CDR3 is TGTGCCAGCACCTGGGGACAGCTCAACACTGAAGCTTTCTTT.

The rearrangement links TRBV5-6 to TRBJ1-2; D uncertain. Germline V lookup: CDR1 SGHDT, CDR2 YYEEEE. The CDR3 is made up of 15 amino acids. The V and J ends lost 0 bases and 1 base respectively, with 10 bases between them. The CDR3 DNA is TGTGCCAGCAGCTTGGGGGCAGCTAATAACTATGGCTACACCTTC. Its translation: CASSLGAANNYGYTF.

CDR3 DNA sequence: TGTGCCAGCAGTGAGAGGCCGGAGGGCTCCTACGAGCAGTACTTC. Amino acids: CASSERPEGSYEQYF. The V call is TRBV6-1, the J call TRBJ2-7; D is possibly TRBD2 (6 bases). The CDR3 is made up of 15 amino acids. Per germline, CDR1 MNHNS and CDR2 SASEGT. The V end was cut by 3 bases, the J end by 0 bases, with 12 bases between.

The chain has TRBV6-5 and TRBJ2-5, with D maybe TRBD1 (5 bases). The germline V gene encodes CDR1 MNHEY and CDR2 SVGAGI. The ends were cut back, 8 bases at V and 4 bases at J, with 17 bases in the middle. The CDR3 totals 14 residues. The DNA of the CDR3 is TGTGCCAGCCGCCCTGACAGATTGATAGAGACCCAGTACTTC. Residues: CASRPDRLIETQYF.